These 26 T cell receptor beta chains came from one sample sequenced in a study of T cells in Graves' hyperthyroidism and ophthalmopathy. The CDR3 regions of TCR beta were amplified from RNA transcripts. The HTBI set primed first-round TCR CDR3 RT-PCR. TCRdb reprocessed the multiplex PCR reads with MiXCR, giving one entry per CDR3 protein. The table lists about 420,000 distinct CDR3 sequences, approximately 14% of them singletons, with around 7.7% in the top ten. Sequencing input: blood. These receptors originate from a woman aged 18-35 years with Graves' hyperthyroidism.

This clonotype was seen many times. V and J are TRBV5-5 and TRBJ1-5; a possible D gene is TRBD1 (6 bases). Germline V gene lookup returns CDR1 SGHKS and CDR2 YYEKEE (reference sequence). The CDR3 sequence is 20 residues long. The ends were cut back, 4 bases at V and 0 bases at J, with 26 bases in the middle. As DNA, the CDR3 is TGTGCCAGCAGCAGGAATAATCGGGACATGGGTTCCTATAGCAATCAGCCCCAGCATTTT. Amino acid sequence: CASSRNNRDMGSYSNQPQHF.

J is TRBJ2-3 and V is TRBV6-1, with 8 bases fitting TRBD2. The V gene end was trimmed by 5 bases and the J gene end by 6 bases; junction bases not matched to a gene: 13. Germline CDR1 is MNHNS and CDR2 is SASEGT. This CDR3 comprises 16 residues. The CDR3 region is CASSRLTGGAGDTQYF. The DNA for the CDR3 is TGTGCCAGCAGTCGACTCACGGGGGGGGCGGGGGATACGCAGTATTTT.

This clonotype was detected once. The chain couples TRBV28 to TRBJ1-3; 12 nucleotides align to TRBD1. Unmatched junction bases numbered 6, after V lost 8 bases and J lost 7 bases. Germline V lookup: CDR1 MDHEN, CDR2 SYDVKM. This CDR3 comprises 14 residues. For the CDR3, the DNA is TGTGCCAGCGGGGACAGGGGGCTCTTCAACACCATATATTTT. Its protein product is CASGDRGLFNTIYF.

Ten or more counts support this clonotype. This chain connects TRBV6-6 to TRBJ2-3; TRBD2 matches at 11 bases. The V and J ends lost 2 bases and 2 bases, in that order; junction bases with no gene match: 3. Germline V CDR1 and CDR2: MNHNY, SVGAGI (reference sequence). CDR3 size: 16 residues. The CDR3 sequence is CASSYLAGGPTDTQYF. The CDR3 coding sequence is TGTGCCAGCAGTTACCTAGCGGGGGGTCCCACAGATACGCAGTATTTT.

V is TRBV9 and J is TRBJ2-6; D call uncertain. The CDR3 runs to 15 residues. Between the trimmed V and J ends, which lost 5 bases and 0 bases, there was a span of 9 bases. The germline V gene has CDR1 SGDLS and CDR2 YYNGEE. CDR3 amino acids: CASSGANSGANVLTF. The CDR3 bases are TGTGCCAGCAGTGGAGCCAACTCTGGGGCCAACGTCCTGACTTTC.

This clonotype occurred many times. This chain connects TRBV6-2 or TRBV6-3 to TRBJ2-7; TRBD1 aligns across 8 bases. The germline V gene encodes CDR1 MNHEY and CDR2 SVGEGT. The CDR3 covers 16 residues. The ends lost 2 bases at V and 3 bases at J; junction bases unmatched: 9. The chain's CDR3 is CASSYPLGQGSYEQYF. The DNA of the CDR3 is TGTGCCAGCAGTTACCCCCTCGGACAGGGTAGCTACGAGCAGTACTTC.

This sequence joins TRBV5-1 and TRBJ2-1, with TRBD1 as a possible D gene (6 bases). V was shortened by 3 bases and J by 8 bases, with 18 bases between the two germline ends. The CDR3 has 15 amino acids. CDR1 and CDR2 (germline): SGHRS, YFSETQ. The CDR3 DNA reads TGCGCCAGCAGCTCGGACAGTCCGGCCAAGCATGAGCAGTTCTTC. It specifies CASSSDSPAKHEQFF.

This clonotype has a count of ten or more. The chain has TRBV24-1 and TRBJ2-1, with TRBD2 matching over 15 bases. CDR1 KGHDR and CDR2 SFDVKD come from the germline V gene. J was trimmed by 9 bases and V by 10 bases; bases with no gene match: 9. This CDR3 is built from 15 residues. CDR3 in amino acids: CATRPGLAGGGEQFF. The CDR3 DNA is TGTGCCACGCGCCCCGGACTAGCGGGAGGGGGTGAGCAGTTCTTC.

There are many counts of this clonotype. The V call is TRBV11-2, the J call TRBJ1-1; a weak D match, TRBD1 (6 bases). Germline V lookup: CDR1 SGHAT, CDR2 FQNNGV. Trimming took off 7 bases at V and 0 bases at J, with 18 bases between the two ends. The CDR3 loop spans 16 amino acids. CDR3 nucleotides: TGTGCCAGCACCTATAGGGGGGGGGCGATGAACACTGAAGCTTTCTTT. This codes for CASTYRGGAMNTEAFF.

The table lists this clonotype with many counts. The chain carries TRBV11-3 and TRBJ2-3; D unclear. Germline V CDR1 and CDR2: SGHNT, YENEEA. The V gene lost 0 bases and the J gene lost 2 bases, with 3 bases spanning the gap. CDR3 length: 13 amino acids. The CDR3 sequence: CASSLEDTDTQYF. CDR3 in DNA: TGTGCCAGCAGCTTAGAGGACACAGATACGCAGTATTTT.

This chain joins TRBV5-1 and TRBJ2-1; no clear D. The CDR3 extends over 12 amino acids. Trimming left V 8 bases short and J 9 bases short, with 15 bases between. Germline V CDR1 and CDR2: SGHRS, YFSETQ. CDR3 sequence (DNA): TGCGCCAGTGAAGCAGATCCGGGTGAGCAGTTCTTC. This gives the protein CASEADPGEQFF.

Worth noting for this clonotype: This could be a read error, since a much larger clone is one nucleotide away. The chain uses TRBV7-6 and TRBJ2-7; D may match TRBD1 or TRBD2 (7 bases each). The end of the DNA is better explained by TRBJ2-1, so the J call may be wrong. The germline V gene has CDR1 SGHVS and CDR2 FNYEAQ. The CDR3 is 15 residues long. The CDR3 bases are TGTGCCAGCAGCCCCCGTCCAGGGGGGGGATACGAGCAGTTCTTC. Amino acid sequence: CASSPRPGGGYEQFF.

In its sample, this clonotype was seen many times. This chain uses TRBV11-2 with TRBJ2-5, with 7 bases fitting TRBD2. Germline V gives CDR1 SGHAT, CDR2 FQNNGV. The CDR3 consists of 15 residues. V lost 4 bases, J lost 5 bases, and 10 bases stayed unmatched. In nucleotides, the CDR3 is TGTGCCAGCAGCTCCACACTAGCGATCGGGGAGACCCAGTACTTC. Its protein is CASSSTLAIGETQYF.

This clonotype has just a few counts. The J gene is TRBJ2-5, the V gene TRBV25-1; D not resolved. The CDR3 is 14 amino acids. Germline CDR1 MGHDK, CDR2 SYGVNS. V lost 0 bases and J lost 5, with 10 bases in between. The CDR3 DNA reads TGTGCCAGCAGTGAATACGTAGACGGGGAGACCCAGTACTTC. Its protein product is CASSEYVDGETQYF.

This clonotype was seen ten or more times. The chain has TRBV2 and TRBJ2-1; D gene uncertain. The CDR3 sequence is 13 residues long. Germline CDR1 is SNHLY and CDR2 is FYNNEI. Trimming took off 6 bases at V and 7 bases at J, with 13 bases between the two ends. The CDR3: CASRARSANEQFF. The CDR3, as DNA: TGTGCCAGCAGGGCCCGGAGCGCGAATGAGCAGTTCTTC.

This clonotype was observed at least ten times. The chain joins TRBV20-1 to TRBJ2-5; D may correspond to TRBD1 or TRBD2 (7 bases each). The CDR3 is made up of 13 amino acids. The V gene lost 6 bases and the J gene lost 5 bases, with 16 bases spanning the gap. The germline gives CDR1 DFQATT, CDR2 SNEGSKA (reference sequence). The CDR3 nucleotides are TGCAGTGCCCGCAGGGGGGGGGTGGAGACCCAGTACTTC. It is translated as CSARRGGVETQYF.

This clonotype was found many times. The chain recombines TRBV20-1 with TRBJ1-2; D may be TRBD1 (5 bases). Germline CDR1 is DFQATT and CDR2 is SNEGSKA (reference sequence). CDR3 length: 11 residues. V was trimmed by 0 bases and J by 6 bases, leaving 5 bases between them. The CDR3 loop reads CSARDRDGYTF. For the CDR3, the DNA is TGCAGTGCTAGAGACAGGGATGGCTACACCTTC.

This clonotype was seen many times. This chain connects TRBV12-3 or TRBV12-4 to TRBJ1-6, with 10 bases lining up with TRBD1. The CDR3 runs to 16 residues. V lost 6 bases and J lost 10; bases outside the gene matches: 12. The CDR3 nucleotides are TGTGCCAGCAGACTCTCCGGGACAGGGGTACGGTCACCCCTCCACTTT. Encoded protein: CASRLSGTGVRSPLHF.

The V and J genes are TRBV5-1 and TRBJ2-7; weak D call: TRBD1 (5 bases). CDR3 length: 16 residues. V was cut by 0 bases and J by 5 bases, with 18 bases left in between. Germline V gene lookup returns CDR1 SGHRS and CDR2 YFSETQ. In nucleotides, the CDR3 is TGCGCCAGCAGCTTGGATCGGGCAGGGCGGAGAAACGAGCAGTACTTC. It yields the protein CASSLDRAGRRNEQYF.

The table lists this clonotype with many counts. The V call is TRBV9, the J call TRBJ2-1; D may match TRBD1 or TRBD2 (5 bases each). CDR1 SGDLS and CDR2 YYNGEE come from the germline V gene. The CDR3 runs 14 residues. V lost 0 bases to trimming and J lost 12 bases, with 16 bases between them. CDR3 sequence (DNA): TGTGCCAGCAGCGTAGGCGGGCCGCCCCAGGGGCAGTTCTTC. It encodes CASSVGGPPQGQFF.

This clonotype was seen a handful of times. This chain uses TRBV7-6 with TRBJ1-6; D is unresolved. From germline, CDR1 is SGHVS and CDR2 FNYEAQ. There are 14 residues in the CDR3. Deletions cut 3 bases from V and 0 bases from J, with 3 bases between. DNA of the CDR3: TGTGCCAGCAGCTTCAACTCCTATAATTCACCCCTCCACTTT. The encoded protein is CASSFNSYNSPLHF.

The chain recombines TRBV7-2 with TRBJ2-5; no firm D call. With 1 base removed from V and 5 bases from J, the gap between germline ends came to 8 bases. This CDR3 contains 13 residues. CDR1 and CDR2 from the germline V gene are SGHTA and FQGNSA. Here the CDR3 reads CASSLEPEETQYF. CDR3 nucleotide sequence: TGTGCCAGCAGCTTAGAGCCGGAGGAGACCCAGTACTTC. Full variable domain (outside the CDR3, taken from reference TRBV7-2 and TRBJ2-5): GAGVSQSPSNKVTEKGKDVELRCDPISGHTALYWYRQSLGQGLEFLIYFQGNSAPDKSGLPSDRFSAERTGGSVSTLTIQRTQQEDSAVYLCASSLEPEETQYFGPGTRLLVL.

Ten or more counts support this clonotype. The V and J genes are TRBV6-1 and TRBJ2-2, with D perhaps matching TRBD1 or TRBD2 (5 bases each). Germline CDR1 and CDR2: MNHNS and SASEGT. The CDR3 covers 13 residues. Trimming shortened V by 4 bases and J by 5 bases, and 8 bases separated the two germline ends. The DNA of the CDR3 is TGTGCCAGCAGTGCAGGGAGAACCGGGGAGCTGTTTTTT. Its protein is CASSAGRTGELFF.

This clonotype was detected ten times or more. The rearrangement uses TRBV29-1 and TRBJ2-7, with unresolved D. V lost 6 bases to trimming and J lost 4 bases, with 19 bases between them. The CDR3 covers 14 residues. Germline loops: CDR1 SQVTM, CDR2 ANQGSEA. This chain's CDR3 is CSVVVGHDGYEQYF. DNA of the CDR3: TGCAGCGTGGTCGTAGGGCACGATGGATACGAGCAGTACTTC.

The sample holds many counts of this clonotype. This chain connects TRBV10-3 to TRBJ1-1; TRBD1 matches at 7 bases. This CDR3 contains 13 residues. V lost 11 bases to trimming and J lost 4 bases; unmatched junction nucleotides: 10. The germline gives CDR1 ENHRY, CDR2 SYGVKD. The chain's CDR3 is CAASRGRGTEAFF. As DNA, the CDR3 is TGTGCCGCCTCCAGGGGGAGGGGCACTGAAGCTTTCTTT.

This clonotype was seen at least ten times. The chain carries TRBV7-2 and TRBJ2-7; weak D call: TRBD1 (6 bases). The V gene's germline CDR1 is SGHTA and CDR2 FQGNSA. The CDR3 sequence is 14 residues long. V shed 3 bases and J shed 6 bases, with 15 bases lying between them. CDR3 sequence: CASSFSPTGFEQYF. CDR3 DNA: TGTGCCAGCAGCTTCTCGCCGACAGGTTTCGAGCAGTACTTC.